The rows below give T cell receptor beta chains drawn from one sample of a study of T cells after yellow fever vaccination. TCRdb independently ran MiXCR on the 5' RACE reads; one entry per CDR3 protein. The table shows tens of thousands of distinct CDR3 sequences, with approximately 7.7% occurring only once. The material was CD8+ T cells sorted from PBMCs, obtained about 5 days after the first yellow fever vaccination. These receptors came from a man between 18 and 29 years old who received the YFV17D yellow fever vaccine. The CDR3 runs from the conserved cysteine through the conserved F or W. The D gene is left open where the match is weak. Only part of the rows carry a size: once, few, many, or a class if the clone is expanded.

D | J | V | size | CDR3 | DNA
. | TRBJ2-2 | TRBV6-1 | few | CASSEGGGAGELFF | TGTGCCAGCAGTGAGGGAGGGGGCGCCGGGGAGCTGTTTTTT
TRBD1 | TRBJ1-1 | TRBV7-9 | . | CASSYGTAEAFF | TGTGCCAGCAGCTACGGGACAGCTGAAGCTTTCTTT
TRBD2 | TRBJ2-1 | TRBV19 | many | CASSILLAGGLLAYNEQFF | TGTGCCAGTAGTATTCTCCTAGCGGGGGGATTATTAGCCTACAATGAGCAGTTCTTC
. | TRBJ1-1 | TRBV29-1 | . | CSVIISEAFF | TGCAGCGTTATAATCTCTGAAGCTTTCTTT
. | TRBJ1-4 | TRBV12-5 | . | CASGLVLRGRGEKLFF | TGTGCTAGTGGTTTGGTACTCCGGGGGCGAGGTGAAAAACTGTTTTTT
. | TRBJ2-1 | TRBV24-1 | many | CATKGPSYNEQFF | TGTGCCACCAAGGGCCCCTCCTACAATGAGCAGTTCTTC
TRBD2 | TRBJ2-3 | TRBV7-3 | many | CASSYGTSGRDTQYF | TGTGCCAGCAGCTACGGGACTAGCGGGAGGGATACGCAGTATTTT
. | TRBJ2-2 | TRBV2 | few | CASSGQVAGELFF | TGTGCCAGCAGTGGACAGGTGGCCGGGGAGCTGTTTTTT
. | TRBJ2-3 | TRBV7-2 | . | CASSLPLSLSTDTQYF | TGTGCCAGCAGCTTGCCCCTTTCCTTGAGCACAGATACGCAGTATTTT
. | TRBJ2-1 | TRBV6-5 | many | CASSFGGGINEQFF | TGTGCCAGCAGTTTTGGGGGGGGCATAAATGAGCAGTTCTTC
. | TRBJ1-1 | TRBV7-9 | . | CASSSEDGLDTEAFF | TGTGCCAGCAGCTCCGAAGACGGGCTAGATACTGAAGCTTTCTTT
. | TRBJ2-5 | TRBV28 | few | CASLGNQETQYF | TGTGCCAGCTTAGGAAACCAAGAGACCCAGTACTTC
. | TRBJ2-6 | TRBV6-5 | few | CASSYIVSGANVLTF | TGTGCCAGCAGTTATATTGTCTCTGGGGCCAACGTCCTGACTTTC
. | TRBJ1-4 | TRBV29-1 | . | CSVEDRDANEKLFF | TGCAGCGTTGAAGACCGGGATGCTAATGAAAAACTGTTTTTT
. | TRBJ2-7 | TRBV4-1 | many | CASSQNYEQYF | TGCGCCAGCAGCCAGAACTACGAGCAGTACTTC
TRBD2 | TRBJ2-1 | TRBV7-9 | . | CASSSGTSGGYNEQFF | TGTGCCAGCAGCTCTGGGACTAGCGGGGGATACAATGAGCAGTTCTTC
. | TRBJ2-3 | TRBV5-4 | . | CASSLMAGYSPDTQYF | TGTGCCAGCAGCTTGATGGCGGGATATTCTCCAGATACGCAGTATTTT
. | TRBJ2-2 | TRBV25-1 | many | CASSEWWGPNTGELFF | TGTGCCAGCAGTGAATGGTGGGGACCAAACACCGGGGAGCTGTTTTTT
. | TRBJ2-3 | TRBV7-3 | . | CASSLWGDSTDTQYF | TGTGCCAGCAGCTTATGGGGGGATAGCACAGATACGCAGTATTTT
. | TRBJ2-2 | TRBV7-2 | many | CASSPLTATGELFF | TGTGCCAGCAGCCCTCTAACGGCCACCGGGGAGCTGTTTTTT
. | TRBJ1-2 | TRBV25-1 | few | CASSGAREGGYGYTF | TGTGCCAGCAGCGGGGCCCGGGAGGGGGGCTATGGCTACACCTTC
. | TRBJ2-7 | TRBV19 | . | CASSILGSPYEQYF | TGTGCCAGTAGTATTTTGGGCAGTCCCTACGAGCAGTACTTC
TRBD1 | TRBJ1-2 | TRBV28 | . | CASSSPFDRAVYGYTF | TGTGCCAGCAGTTCCCCTTTCGACAGGGCGGTATATGGCTACACCTTC
. | TRBJ2-1 | TRBV11-2 | . | CSIGLNEQFF | TGTTCTATCGGGTTGAATGAGCAGTTCTTC
. | TRBJ2-7 | TRBV4-3 | . | CASSQDGLTYEQYF | TGCGCCAGCAGCCAAGACGGCTTGACCTACGAGCAGTACTTC
. | TRBJ1-4 | TRBV28 | few | CASNPQDTQGWEKLFF | TGTGCCAGCAACCCCCAAGACACCCAGGGGTGGGAAAAACTGTTTTTT
TRBD2 | TRBJ2-1 | TRBV6-2/TRBV6-3 | few | CASSSGGRCDEQFF | TGTGCCAGCAGTAGCGGGGGGAGGTGTGATGAGCAGTTCTTC